This TCR beta chain was recorded in a study of radiotherapy plus CTLA-4 blockade in lung cancer. This clone was seen a few times. What it binds is unknown. Study results and caveats: The authors reported that early blood T cell clone dynamics, with interferon-beta, best predicted response.

CDR1 MDHEN and CDR2 SYDVKM come from the germline V gene. The CDR3 is made up of 15 amino acids. V was shortened by 6 bases and J by 6 bases, with 17 bases between the two germline ends. Generated by immunoSEQ multiplex PCR, the TCRdb table keeps only in-frame clones and is missing some. The sample records roughly 92,000 clones, approximately 83% being singletons. Those patients who had chemo-refractory metastatic non-small-cell lung cancer were given focal radiation along with CTLA-4 blockade through ipilimumab. The V gene is TRBV28, the J gene TRBJ1-4; the D gene is possibly TRBD1 (5 bases). The specimen comprised peripheral blood, sampled from a patient treated with radiotherapy plus ipilimumab. This TCR was recovered from a human donor with non-small cell lung cancer who had a partial response to radiotherapy plus ipilimumab. CDR3 in DNA: TGTGCCAGCAGCTTTTTAAGGGGAGGAGATGAAAAACTGTTTTTT. As protein: CASSFLRGGDEKLFF.